The clone carrying this TCR beta chain has a count of ten or more. Its antigen remains unknown. Each donor who had ophthalmopathy showed moderate-to-severe activity, a CAS of ≥3, a NOSPECS of ≥4, and a duration under 3 months. Diagnosis used clinical symptoms, serum thyroxine, TRAb, thyroid ultrasound and orbital computed tomography. RNA served as the template for amplifying TCR beta CDR3 regions. First-round RT-PCR employed HTBI primers, with a second-round multiplex PCR after it. MiXCR, run by TCRdb on the multiplex PCR reads, gives a single entry per CDR3 protein. Counted here are around 600,000 distinct CDR3 sequences, about 38% occurring once; the ten biggest clones make up around 3%. V lost 3 bases and J 2 bases, leaving 10 bases between the germline ends. The CDR3 runs 14 residues. Germline CDR1 reads SEHNR; CDR2 reads FQNEAQ (reference sequence). The data belong to a study of Graves' ophthalmopathy and Graves' hyperthyroidism. Findings of the study overall: Predictions made by the model for ophthalmopathy progression reached just over 70% sensitivity and around 72% specificity. Blood shared most expanded thyroid clonotypes above 0.001 frequency.

Sequenced material: peripheral blood. This clonotype was sampled from an adult man with Graves' ophthalmopathy. The chain joins TRBV7-9 to TRBJ1-2, with D tentatively TRBD1 (5 bases). Here the CDR3 DNA reads TGTGCCAGCAGCTTGGGAGGGGTAAACTATGGCTACACCTTC. Residues: CASSLGGVNYGYTF.